The 6 T cell receptor beta chains in this list originate from one sample, sequenced in a study of blood T cell repertoires in COVID-19. Assay: immunoSEQ multiplex PCR; the TCRdb copy retains only in-frame clones and omits some. In the table there are around 250,000 clones, around nine tenths of which are singletons. Sequenced: peripheral blood. These receptors were collected from a woman aged 55-70 years who had recovered from COVID-19.

The chain is built from TRBV19 and TRBJ2-2; 9 positions match TRBD2. This CDR3 comprises 13 residues. Germline V gene sequence: CDR1 LNHDA, CDR2 SQIVND (reference sequence). This CDR3 reads CSSGVPNTGELFF. CDR3 in DNA: TGTTCTAGCGGGGTCCCGAACACCGGGGAGCTGTTTTTT.

The chain is built from TRBV19 and TRBJ2-1; maybe TRBD1 (6 bases). The CDR3 extends over 15 amino acids. Between the trimmed V and J ends, which lost 5 bases and 0 bases, there was a span of 11 bases. CDR1 and CDR2 from the germline V gene are LNHDA and SQIVND (reference sequence). The CDR3 here is CASSLTGYSYNEQFF. CDR3 DNA sequence: TGTGCCAGTAGTTTAACAGGGTACTCCTACAATGAGCAGTTCTTC.

In nucleotides, the CDR3 is TGTGCCAGCACCTCCCCAGGGACCGGGGAGCTGTTTTTT. It is translated as CASTSPGTGELFF. The rearrangement joins TRBV11-2 to TRBJ2-2, with D possibly TRBD1 on 5 matching bases. Germline V gene lookup returns CDR1 SGHAT and CDR2 FQNNGV. V lost 7 bases to trimming and J lost 5 bases, with 11 bases between them. The CDR3 has 13 amino acids.

The chain joins TRBV15 to TRBJ1-1, with D uncertain. The CDR3 is made up of 16 amino acids. Between the trimmed V and J ends, which lost 0 bases and 3 bases, there was a span of 14 bases. Per germline, CDR1 LNHNV and CDR2 YYDKDF (reference sequence). The CDR3 here is CATSRDGEGTDTEAFF. The CDR3 DNA reads TGTGCCACCAGCAGAGATGGAGAAGGTACGGACACTGAAGCTTTCTTT. Full variable domain (remainder filled in from reference TRBV15 and TRBJ1-1): DAMVIQNPRYQVTQFGKPVTLSCSQTLNHNVMYWYQQKSSQAPKLLFHYYDKDFNNEADTPDNFQSRRPNTSFCFLDIRSPGLGDTAMYLCATSRDGEGTDTEAFFGQGTRLTVV.

The V gene is TRBV5-4, the J gene TRBJ2-3, with TRBD2 matching over 7 bases. Germline V gene sequence: CDR1 SGHNT, CDR2 YYREEE (reference sequence). The CDR3 is made up of 14 amino acids. Trimming at V came to 4 bases and at J to 1 base, leaving 3 bases not matched to a gene. CDR3 DNA sequence: TGTGCCAGCAGCCTCCGGGGGGGCACAGATACGCAGTATTTT. It yields the protein CASSLRGGTDTQYF.

This clone was recorded once. The CDR3 DNA sequence: TGTGCCAGCACCCGGACTAGCGGGGGGGCCGGGGAGACCCAGTACTTC. Amino acids: CASTRTSGGAGETQYF. This sequence joins TRBV3-1 (or the pseudogene TRBV3-2) and TRBJ2-5; the match to TRBD2 covers 15 bases. Germline values: CDR1 LGHDT, CDR2 YNNKEL (reference sequence). The trim removed 7 bases at V and 5 bases at J, leaving 8 bases unmatched. CDR3 length: 16 amino acids.